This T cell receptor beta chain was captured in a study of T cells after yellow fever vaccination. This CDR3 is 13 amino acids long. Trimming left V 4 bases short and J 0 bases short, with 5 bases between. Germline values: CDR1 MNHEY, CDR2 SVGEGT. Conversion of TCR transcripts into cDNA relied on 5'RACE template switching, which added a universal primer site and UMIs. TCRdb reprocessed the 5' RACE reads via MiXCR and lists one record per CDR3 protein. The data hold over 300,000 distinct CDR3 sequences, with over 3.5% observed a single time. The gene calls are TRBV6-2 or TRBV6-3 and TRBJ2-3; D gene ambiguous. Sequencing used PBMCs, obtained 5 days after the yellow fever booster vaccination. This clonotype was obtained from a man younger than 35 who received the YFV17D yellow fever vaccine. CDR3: CASSWGSTDTQYF. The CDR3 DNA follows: TGTGCCAGCAGTTGGGGTAGCACAGATACGCAGTATTTT.